This T cell receptor (beta chain) was sequenced in a study of long-term antiretroviral therapy in people with HIV. Survey-level resolution applied to immunoSEQ assay v3.0. Assay: immunoSEQ multiplex PCR; the TCRdb copy retains only in-frame clones and omits some. The profile covers 15,000 or so clones, with about 81% appearing a single time and approximately 9% taken by the ten largest. Germline-derived CDR1 and CDR2 are SGHRS and YFSETQ. The V gene lost 0 bases and the J gene lost 0 bases, with 14 bases spanning the gap. This CDR3 contains 17 residues. V is TRBV5-1 and J is TRBJ2-3; D may be TRBD1 or TRBD2 (6 bases each). The TCR sequence derives from a man in his forties or fifties with HIV. Specimen: unsorted PBMCs, collected 0.3 years before starting antiretroviral therapy. The CDR3 sequence is CASSLGVGGHSTDTQYF. The CDR3 bases are TGCGCCAGCAGCTTGGGGGTCGGGGGCCATAGCACAGATACGCAGTATTTT.